The 10 T cell receptor beta chains below were found in one sample sequenced in a study of blood T cell repertoires in COVID-19. The method was immunoSEQ multiplex PCR; TCRdb's version includes in-frame clones alone and lacks a portion of them. The sample holds 150,000 to 200,000 clones, 70% to 90% seen once. Sequencing input: peripheral blood. The receptors were gathered from a man younger than 30 with acute or convalescent COVID-19.

The V gene is TRBV2, the J gene TRBJ2-7, with a tentative D call TRBD2 (5 bases). In germline, CDR1 is SNHLY, CDR2 FYNNEI. V lost 7 bases, J lost 6 bases, and 13 bases lay in between. The CDR3 has 12 residues. CDR3 in amino acids: CASNSGNREQYV. The CDR3 DNA follows: TGTGCCAGCAATTCGGGGAACCGCGAGCAGTACGTC.

The table lists this clone with a count of one. V and J are TRBV18 and TRBJ1-3; D may be TRBD1 (5 bases). V lost 2 bases and J lost 2, with 7 bases in between. The CDR3 covers 14 residues. The V gene's germline CDR1 is KGHSH and CDR2 LQKENI. The CDR3 nucleotides are TGTGCCAGCTCACCAAAGACAGCTGGAAACACCATATATTTT. This translates into CASSPKTAGNTIYF.

The rearrangement joins TRBV10-1 to TRBJ1-6; no clear D. This CDR3 region has 17 residues. Germline loops: CDR1 WNHNN, CDR2 SYGVQD (reference sequence). Trimming took 4 bases from V and 8 from J, leaving 21 bases between them. The CDR3 is CASSVHNRPKVDSPLHF. The CDR3 DNA is TGCGCCAGCAGTGTTCATAACAGACCCAAAGTGGATTCACCCCTCCACTTT.

This chain joins TRBV29-1 and TRBJ2-3; 13 nucleotides agree with TRBD2. The junction had 1 base not matched to a gene; V was cut back by 7 bases and J by 0 bases. Germline loops: CDR1 SQVTM, CDR2 ANQGSEA. The CDR3 runs to 14 residues. The CDR3 nucleotides read TGCAGCGAGACTAGCGGGGGGAGCACAGATACGCAGTATTTT. Translation: CSETSGGSTDTQYF.

This clone appeared a few times. This chain uses TRBV2 with TRBJ2-2; TRBD2 might be the D (5 bases). Trimming removed 7 bases at V and 1 base at J, with 10 bases between. This CDR3 is built from 14 residues. The V gene's germline CDR1 is SNHLY and CDR2 FYNNEI. The CDR3 loop reads CASKDRENTGELFF. CDR3 bases: TGTGCCAGCAAGGACCGGGAGAACACCGGGGAGCTGTTTTTT. Together with reference TRBV2 and TRBJ2-2, the CDR3 gives the full variable domain: EPEVTQTPSHQVTQMGQEVILRCVPISNHLYFYWYRQILGQKVEFLVSFYNNEISEKSEIFDDQFSVERPDGSNFTLKIRSTKLEDSAMYFCASKDRENTGELFFGEGSRLTVL.

This rearrangement joins TRBV6-5 to TRBJ1-1; D might be TRBD1 (5 bases). Trimming removed 6 bases at V and 0 bases at J, with 14 bases between. CDR3 size: 15 residues. The germline CDR1 and CDR2 sequences are MNHEY and SVGAGI. The CDR3 DNA reads as TGTGCCAGCAGCCAAACGCAGGGCGTGAACACTGAAGCTTTCTTT. This gives the protein CASSQTQGVNTEAFF.

This clone was counted a few times. The J gene is TRBJ2-2, the V gene TRBV28, with 8 positions matching TRBD2. The CDR3 runs to 18 residues. Germline CDR1 and CDR2: MDHEN and SYDVKM. With 6 bases clipped from V and 1 base from J, the junction kept 13 bases outside the gene matches. CDR3 region: CASSQLESLAGNTGELFF. The CDR3 bases are TGTGCCAGCAGCCAACTTGAGAGTCTAGCGGGGAACACCGGGGAGCTGTTTTTT. The whole variable domain, filled in from reference TRBV28 and TRBJ2-2, reads DVKVTQSSRYLVKRTGEKVFLECVQDMDHENMFWYRQDPGLGLRLIYFSYDVKMKEKGDIPEGYSVSREKKERFSLILESASTNQTSMYLCASSQLESLAGNTGELFFGEGSRLTVL.

CDR3 nucleotides: TGTGCCAGCCGCGGGGGGGGACAGACTAATAGCAATCAGCCCCAGCATTTT. Translated, it gives CASRGGGQTNSNQPQHF. The chain has TRBV2 and TRBJ1-5; 7 bases are shared with TRBD1. V dropped 8 bases and J dropped 0; count of bases not matched to a gene: 13. The CDR3 has 17 residues. Germline lookup yields CDR1 SNHLY and CDR2 FYNNEI.

This clone was detected only a few times. The V and J genes are TRBV25-1 and TRBJ1-1; the D gene is possibly TRBD1 (6 bases). The germline V gene encodes CDR1 MGHDK and CDR2 SYGVNS. V was cut by 1 base and J by 4 bases, with 7 bases left in between. This CDR3 region has 13 residues. The CDR3 sequence: CASSEFRGTEAFF. CDR3 nucleotides: TGTGCCAGCAGTGAATTCAGGGGCACTGAAGCTTTCTTT.

The chain employs TRBV30 and TRBJ2-5; TRBD1 agrees at 11 bases. V shed 4 bases and J 5 bases; nucleotides not matched to a gene: 9. The CDR3 extends over 15 amino acids. Germline V gene data show CDR1 as GTSNPN and CDR2 as SVGIG (reference sequence). The CDR3 sequence is CAWTRRDRGWETQYF. In DNA form, the CDR3 reads TGTGCCTGGACCAGACGGGACAGGGGGTGGGAGACCCAGTACTTC.